The next 25 T cell receptor beta chains were all read from a single sample in a study of response to subunit inactivated influenza vaccine. TCRdb independently ran MiXCR on the RT-PCR reads; one entry per CDR3 protein. Of around 480,000 distinct CDR3 sequences detected, 16% appear once; the ten largest clones hold less than 4%. The sequencing used CD4+ T cells sorted from PBMCs, collected roughly 24 months after vaccination. These receptors were collected from a man between 50 and 69 years old who received an inactivated influenza vaccine.

This clonotype was detected once. The rearrangement uses TRBV21-1 and TRBJ2-2; the DNA was not compared with TRBD2, the D call given in the table. TRBV21-1 corresponds to a pseudogene. The CDR3 spans 19 residues. CDR3 loop: CASSKASGLAGGCTGELFF. The CDR3, as DNA: TGTGCCAGCAGCAAAGCGTCAGGACTAGCGGGAGGGTGCACCGGGGAGCTGTTTTTT.

This clonotype has a count of ten or more. The CDR3 region is CSASGANVLTF. CDR3 DNA sequence: TGCAGTGCTAGCGGGGCCAACGTCCTGACTTTC. The chain has TRBV20-1 and TRBJ2-6; D is unresolved. The CDR3 consists of 11 residues. V gave up 3 bases and J gave up 4 bases, with 1 base separating them. Germline CDR1 is DFQATT and CDR2 is SNEGSKA (reference sequence).

This clonotype was seen at least ten times. The J gene is TRBJ2-1, the V gene TRBV9; the D gene could be TRBD1 or TRBD2 (5 bases each). The CDR3 has 15 amino acids. V shed 0 bases and J shed 3 bases, with 10 bases lying between them. Germline V gene sequence: CDR1 SGDLS, CDR2 YYNGEE. Here the CDR3 DNA reads TGTGCCAGCAGCGTAGTTCCAGGGAGCTACAATGAGCAGTTCTTC. Its translation: CASSVVPGSYNEQFF.

The J gene is TRBJ2-5, the V gene TRBV6-1; 7 positions agree with TRBD1. The CDR3 consists of 14 residues. V was clipped by 5 bases and J by 5 bases; unmatched bases: 8. Germline assignment: CDR1 MNHNS and CDR2 SASEGT. The CDR3 spells CASSRTGVLETQYF. Here the CDR3 DNA reads TGTGCCAGCAGTCGAACAGGGGTGTTGGAGACCCAGTACTTC.

This chain joins TRBV11-2 and TRBJ2-1; D perhaps matches TRBD2 (5 bases). Germline V gene data show CDR1 as SGHAT and CDR2 as FQNNGV. The CDR3 consists of 13 residues. V gave up 6 bases and J gave up 6 bases, with 12 bases separating them. Here the CDR3 DNA reads TGTGCCAGCAGTGAAGAGCGGTTCAATGAGCAGTTCTTC. It specifies CASSEERFNEQFF.

This clonotype occurred many times. The chain recombines TRBV28 with TRBJ1-4; 10 nucleotides agree with TRBD1. V was pared by 10 bases and J by 8 bases, with 10 bases of the junction left unmatched. CDR3 size: 14 residues. The germline V gene has CDR1 MDHEN and CDR2 SYDVKM. CDR3 sequence: CAILDRGPGEKLFF. CDR3 sequence (DNA): TGTGCCATCCTCGACAGGGGGCCGGGGGAAAAACTGTTTTTT.

The sample holds a few counts of this clonotype. The chain couples TRBV12-3 or TRBV12-4 to TRBJ2-6; perhaps TRBD2 as D (6 bases). The CDR3 loop spans 15 amino acids. V was clipped by 5 bases and J by 0 bases, with 8 bases between them. CDR3 amino acids: CASSPGVSGANVLTF. The CDR3 bases are TGTGCCAGCAGTCCGGGGGTCTCTGGGGCCAACGTCCTGACTTTC.

The chain recombines TRBV24-1 with TRBJ2-4; D is undetermined. V was shortened by 2 bases and J by 0 bases, with 7 bases between the two germline ends. Germline CDR1 and CDR2: KGHDR and SFDVKD. CDR3 length: 15 amino acids. For the CDR3, the DNA is TGTGCCACCAGTGATTCTCAACTAGCCAAAAACATTCAGTACTTC. Its translation: CATSDSQLAKNIQYF.

The chain couples TRBV27 to TRBJ1-2, with a possible D match to TRBD1 (5 bases). With 5 bases removed from V and 5 bases from J, the gap between germline ends came to 18 bases. The germline gives CDR1 MNHEY, CDR2 SMNVEV (reference sequence). The CDR3 has 15 residues. This CDR3 reads CASSPTGLPRYGYTF. In DNA form, the CDR3 reads TGTGCCAGCAGTCCGACGGGACTCCCTAGATATGGCTACACCTTC.

There are many counts of this clonotype. The V gene is TRBV29-1, the J gene TRBJ2-5; 10 bases are a match to TRBD1. This CDR3 has 15 residues. Per the germline V gene, CDR1 is SQVTM and CDR2 is ANQGSEA. The ends lost 2 bases at V and 5 bases at J; junction bases unmatched: 8. Here the CDR3 DNA reads TGCAGCGTTGAATTGCGGGGACAGGGGCCGGAGACCCAGTACTTC. This translates into CSVELRGQGPETQYF. The entire variable domain, with the rest obtained from reference TRBV29-1 and TRBJ2-5, is as follows: SAVISQKPSRDICQRGTSLTIQCQVDSQVTMMFWYRQQPGQSLTLIATANQGSEATYESGFVIDKFPISRPNLTFSTLTVSNMSPEDSSIYLCSVELRGQGPETQYFGPGTRLLVL.

There are a few counts of this clonotype. V is TRBV6-6 and J is TRBJ2-3; the D gene is possibly TRBD1 (7 bases). This CDR3 has 13 amino acids. Trimming cost V 9 bases and J 7 bases, with 17 bases left between them. Germline CDR1 and CDR2: MNHNY and SVGAGI (reference sequence). The CDR3 region is CARPSGGLNTQYF. CDR3 bases: TGTGCCAGACCGTCAGGGGGGCTAAATACGCAGTATTTT.

The rearrangement uses TRBV29-1 and TRBJ1-2, with 10 positions matching TRBD1. With 6 bases clipped from V and 8 bases from J, the junction kept 6 bases outside the gene matches. The germline V gene has CDR1 SQVTM and CDR2 ANQGSEA. The CDR3 has 12 residues. The CDR3 spells CSVLTGGAGYTF. CDR3 in DNA: TGCAGCGTATTGACAGGGGGCGCGGGCTACACCTTC. The variable domain in full, with the rest retrieved from reference TRBV29-1 and TRBJ1-2, is SAVISQKPSRDICQRGTSLTIQCQVDSQVTMMFWYRQQPGQSLTLIATANQGSEATYESGFVIDKFPISRPNLTFSTLTVSNMSPEDSSIYLCSVLTGGAGYTFGSGTRLTVV.

The CDR3 sequence is CASSPPMSQAKNIQYF. Written as DNA, the CDR3 is TGTGCCAGCTCACCACCGATGTCCCAAGCCAAAAACATTCAGTACTTC. This chain uses TRBV18 with TRBJ2-4, with unresolved D. The CDR3 covers 16 residues. V was clipped by 0 bases and J by 0 bases, with 9 bases between them. CDR1 and CDR2 (germline): KGHSH, LQKENI.

The chain has TRBV24-1 and TRBJ1-5, with 7 positions matching TRBD1. The CDR3 has 13 residues. J lost 0 bases, V lost 12 bases, and 4 bases had no gene match. CDR1 and CDR2 from the germline V gene are KGHDR and SFDVKD. CDR3 sequence reads: CAGRQGSNQPQHF. CDR3 DNA: TGTGCCGGCAGACAGGGTAGCAATCAGCCCCAGCATTTT.

In this sample, this clonotype turned up a few times. V and J are TRBV6-5 and TRBJ1-6, with 7 bases matching TRBD1. Looked up from germline, CDR1 is MNHEY and CDR2 is SVGAGI. J was trimmed by 8 bases and V by 2 bases; bases with no gene match: 3. The CDR3 contains 14 residues. The CDR3 DNA reads TGTGCCAGCAGTTACACAGGGGTGGATTCACCCCTCCACTTT. Protein sequence: CASSYTGVDSPLHF.

This clonotype was observed at least ten times. This rearrangement joins TRBV7-9 to TRBJ1-1; D is possibly TRBD1 (6 bases). The CDR3 is 14 residues long. From germline, CDR1 is SEHNR and CDR2 FQNEAQ (reference sequence). V was cut by 6 bases and J by 2 bases, with 13 bases left in between. The CDR3, as DNA: TGTGCCAGCAGGAGAGGGGGTGCAAACACTGAAGCTTTCTTT. Translated: CASRRGGANTEAFF. Full variable domain (remainder filled in from reference TRBV7-9 and TRBJ1-1): DTGVSQNPRHKITKRGQNVTFRCDPISEHNRLYWYRQTLGQGPEFLTYFQNEAQLEKSRLLSDRFSAERPKGSFSTLEIQRTEQGDSAMYLCASRRGGANTEAFFGQGTRLTVV.

The table lists this clonotype with a few counts. This chain uses TRBV24-1 with TRBJ2-2; TRBD1 agrees at 9 bases. Germline assignment: CDR1 KGHDR and CDR2 SFDVKD. The CDR3 consists of 17 residues. V trimming: 6 bases; J trimming: 1 base; junction bases outside the gene matches: 8. In DNA, the CDR3 is TGTGCCACCAGTAAACCGCCGGGACAGGGGAACACCGGGGAGCTGTTTTTT. The encoded protein is CATSKPPGQGNTGELFF.

To note about this clonotype: A read error may account for a junction end that differs from germline. This sequence joins TRBV12-3 or TRBV12-4 and TRBJ2-7, with TRBD1 as a possible D gene (6 bases). CDR3 length: 15 amino acids. CDR3 bases: TGTGCCAGCAGCTTAGGGTGGGGGCAGGGGTACGAGCAGTACTTC. Amino acids: CASSLGWGQGYEQYF.

The V call is TRBV29-1, the J call TRBJ2-7; no firm D call. V lost 7 bases and J lost 2, with 21 bases in between. This CDR3 spans 15 amino acids. The germline gives CDR1 SQVTM, CDR2 ANQGSEA. CDR3 DNA sequence: TGCAGCGCCTCCGGACCTGGCCTCGGCCCCTACGAGCAGTACTTC. Its translation: CSASGPGLGPYEQYF.

This chain links TRBV5-1 with TRBJ2-7; perhaps TRBD2 as D (7 bases). Germline CDR1 and CDR2: SGHRS and YFSETQ. The CDR3 has 14 residues. V was shortened by 4 bases and J by 7 bases, with 18 bases between the two germline ends. For the CDR3, the DNA is TGCGCCAGCAGCCCCGTAGGGGGGGTTGAGGAGCAGTACTTC. It yields the protein CASSPVGGVEEQYF.

There are a few counts of this clonotype. The genes are TRBV5-1 and TRBJ2-5; 8 positions agree with TRBD1. J lost 0 bases, V lost 8 bases, and 3 bases had no gene match. Germline-derived CDR1 and CDR2 are SGHRS and YFSETQ. The CDR3 runs 13 residues. The DNA for the CDR3 is TGCGCCAGTACAGGGGGGAACCAAGAGACCCAGTACTTC. Translating gives CASTGGNQETQYF.

This clonotype was seen only a few times. The V call is TRBV29-1, the J call TRBJ2-3; 9 positions match TRBD2. J was trimmed by 3 bases and V by 3 bases; bases with no gene match: 7. The germline gives CDR1 SQVTM, CDR2 ANQGSEA. The CDR3 has 15 residues. CDR3: CSVDPAGGHTDTQYF. Written as DNA, the CDR3 is TGCAGCGTTGACCCAGCGGGGGGCCATACAGATACGCAGTATTTT.

This clonotype was observed a few times. This chain uses TRBV5-1 with TRBJ2-5, with 10 bases matching TRBD2. Germline assignment: CDR1 SGHRS and CDR2 YFSETQ. The CDR3 length is 16 residues. J lost 2 bases, V lost 0 bases, and 4 bases had no gene match. CDR3 in DNA: TGCGCCAGCAGCTTGGCGGCTAGCGGGGGACAAGAGACCCAGTACTTC. Amino acid sequence: CASSLAASGGQETQYF.

This clonotype has only a few counts. The chain joins TRBV20-1 to TRBJ2-1; 9 bases align to TRBD1. Germline values: CDR1 DFQATT, CDR2 SNEGSKA (reference sequence). The CDR3 has 15 residues. The ends lost 4 bases at V and 5 bases at J; junction bases unmatched: 9. The CDR3 here is CSATRAQGAHNEQFF. CDR3 nucleotides: TGCAGTGCTACCAGAGCACAGGGGGCCCACAATGAGCAGTTCTTC.

This clonotype was observed a handful of times. The gene calls are TRBV5-1 and TRBJ1-6; TRBD1 agrees at 7 bases. The V and J ends lost 3 bases and 8 bases, in that order; junction bases with no gene match: 2. The germline CDR1 and CDR2 sequences are SGHRS and YFSETQ. This CDR3 region has 13 residues. DNA of the CDR3: TGCGCCAGCAGCTGGGACAGAGATTCACCCCTCCACTTT. Residues: CASSWDRDSPLHF.